The TCR beta chain described here comes from a study of Tregs in tolerant kidney transplant recipients (dated by TCRdb to between 2018 and 2021). Notes on the research overall: Related donors were used in the transplants with nonmyeloablative bone marrow transplantation, and mixed chimerism was transient in the human trials. The study used TCRbeta sequencing to identify donor-specific regulatory T cells before combined kidney and bone marrow transplantation, then tracked those cells after transplant.

Beyond this particular receptor, the publication reports: Expanding Tregs with activated donor B cells appeared to identify the most biologically relevant and donor-specific TCRbeta repertoire. Because the PCR primers were changed over time for some patients, nucleotide-level comparison could not be performed across the samples from those patients. Biological reproducibility was not directly assessed, although technical replication error appeared to be minimal. Donor-specific Treg expansion exceeded global Treg expansion in tolerant patients, suggesting antigen-driven rather than nonspecific expansion. The study was limited by small patient numbers, and the findings need validation in larger populations and under other immunosuppression protocols.

The intended sense of this specimen's time point label: blood sample drawn before combined kidney and bone marrow transplant. Thawed PBMCs were FACS-sorted into unstimulated Tregs (CD4+CD25+CD127-), CD4+ non-Tregs (CD4+CD25-), CD4 cells and CD8 cells. Before Treg sorting, thawed PBMCs were rested overnight at 37°C with about 200 IU/ml IL-2. The patients were 4 recipients of combined kidney and bone marrow transplants from the ITN036ST trial, and samples were available only for these trial subjects. Healthy control blood was processed by Ficoll density gradient to PBMCs and cryopreserved; patient PBMCs were collected before and after transplant. For TCRbeta CDR3 sequencing, genomic DNA was extracted from sorted cells using the QIAGEN DNeasy Blood and Tissue Kit. High-throughput TCRbeta CDR3 sequencing was carried out commercially through immunoSEQ, with PCR amplification with bias correction and internal controls included. In the source study's methods: Unique productive TCRbeta sequences were defined by CDR3 nucleotide sequence where primers matched, otherwise by CDR3 amino acid sequence with Vbeta and Jbeta genes. Sorting error was corrected by removing sequences shared between sorted populations at a frequency ratio of 2:1 or less, and the remaining shared sequences were assigned to the higher population. Sequences were defined as donor-reactive when expanded at least 5-fold in CFSE-low cells versus unstimulated cells and present at a frequency of at least 0.01% in CFSE-low cells. Jensen-Shannon divergence calculated on the top 100 TCRbeta sequences ranked by frequency was used to measure repertoire divergence. For samples with multiple sequencing runs, sorting error was corrected separately for each run before the runs were pooled. TCRdb mirrors the immuneACCESS table, restricted to in-frame sequences. Some clones are absent from its copies; in checked studies, under half trace to an unresolved V gene, and the reason for the others is unknown. V, J and clone size derive from that table, while D and trimming were established from the DNA sequence. Across this sample there are 75,000 to 80,000 clones, with approximately 90% seen only once. Around 0.32% of the sample lies in the top ten.

From the cysteine up to the phenylalanine, the CDR3 has a length of 15 residues. The sequence is cut down to CDR3 DNA, 45 bases in frame from base 1. CDR1 KGHSH and CDR2 LQKENI were looked up in the germline V gene. Concerning this clone itself: Its antigen remains unidentified. Its ends do not fully match the called genes, so a read error is possible. Other DNA sequences in this specimen translate into the identical CDR3.

This material consisted of Tregs from blood, taken before the transplant. The chain is made from TRBV18 and TRBJ1-1; 7 bases in the middle match TRBD1. The clonotype comes from a human donor who received a combined kidney and bone marrow transplant. The CDR3 reads as follows: CASSPAEGQQTEAFF. The base sequence is TGTGCCAGCTCACCAGCCGAGGGACAGCAAACTGAGGCTTTCTTT.